This T cell receptor beta chain originates from a study of PD-1 blockade in classical Hodgkin lymphoma. Study at large: Patients were given intravenous nivolumab, 3 mg/kg, every 2 weeks. Study-wide results and limits: Baseline TCR diversity was reportedly lower in newly diagnosed patients than in healthy donors. It was reported as lower still in relapsed/refractory patients. For complete responders, baseline diversity was comparable to that of newly diagnosed patients. The origin of the repertoire differences remains undefined, with disease activity or prior therapy as possible causes.

Each patient experienced a relapse that followed autologous stem cell transplantation, and brentuximab vedotin exposure varied. Magnetic negative selection of thawed PBMCs yielded the CD8+ T cells. The length of the CDR3 is 16 residues. V gave up 5 bases and J gave up 5 bases; unmatched junction bases: 12. In germline, CDR1 is SGHTA, CDR2 FQGNSA. TCRdb keeps only in-frame clones here, not all; method: immunoSEQ multiplex PCR. Counted here are a few thousand clones, less than 85% occurring once; the ten biggest clones make up about 35%. With regard to this clone: Antigen unknown.

The sequence came from a human donor with classical Hodgkin lymphoma. This chain links TRBV7-2 with TRBJ2-3, with TRBD2 matching 8 bases. This specimen consisted of CD8+ T cells from blood, obtained at baseline. The CDR3 nucleotides are TGTGCCAGCAGCCTAAGGACTAGCCGGCCCAGAGATACGCAGTATTTT. Translating gives CASSLRTSRPRDTQYF.